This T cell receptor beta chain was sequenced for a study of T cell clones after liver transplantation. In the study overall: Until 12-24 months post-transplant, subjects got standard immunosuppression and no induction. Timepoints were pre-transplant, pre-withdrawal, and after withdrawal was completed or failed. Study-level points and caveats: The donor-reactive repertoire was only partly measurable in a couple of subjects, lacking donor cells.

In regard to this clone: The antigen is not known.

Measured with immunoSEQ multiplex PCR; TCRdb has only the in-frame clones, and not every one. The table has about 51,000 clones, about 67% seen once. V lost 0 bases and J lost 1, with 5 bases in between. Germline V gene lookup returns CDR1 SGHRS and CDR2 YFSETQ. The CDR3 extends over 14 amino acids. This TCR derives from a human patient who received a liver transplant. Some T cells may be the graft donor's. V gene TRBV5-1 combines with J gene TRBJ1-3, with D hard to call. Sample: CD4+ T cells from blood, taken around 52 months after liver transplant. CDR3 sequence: CASSLGVSGNTIYF. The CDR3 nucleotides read TGCGCCAGCAGCTTGGGGGTTTCTGGAAACACCATATATTTT.